This TCR beta chain was sequenced for a study of identical twins. Study results and caveats: The study drew conclusions from cross-sectional statistical analysis, not from following the same donors. With abundant cord blood beta clonotypes, insertions were fewer; memory repertoires showed no such pattern.

In its sample, this clonotype was seen a few times. Its antigen is undetermined. Template switching introduced a universal primer site, and the cDNA bore unique molecular identifiers. MiXCR was run by TCRdb on the 5' RACE reads, yielding one entry per CDR3 protein. The data show hundreds of thousands of distinct CDR3 sequences, under 25% seen once. No donor was unhealthy or non-Caucasian. This CDR3 is 15 amino acids long. The germline V and J ends were trimmed by 1 base and 5 bases, with 12 bases remaining between them. These data were also filed under a second study, of yellow fever vaccine responses in identical twins.

The chain is built from TRBV12-3 or TRBV12-4 and TRBJ2-1; unclear D gene. The sample comprised CD4+ T cells sorted from blood. The sequence came from a woman aged 18-29 years in good health. This CDR3 is CASSLGAVTDNEQFF. CDR3 nucleotides: TGTGCCAGCAGTTTAGGCGCAGTAACGGACAATGAGCAGTTCTTC.